These 11 T cell receptor beta chains share one sample of origin, sequenced in a study of identical twins. Via MiXCR, TCRdb re-called the 5' RACE reads, giving one row per CDR3 protein. In the table there are some 1,600,000 distinct CDR3 sequences, 32% of which are singletons. The specimen was cord blood. These receptors originate from a newborn girl in good health.

This clonotype was found a few times. The chain links TRBV29-1 to TRBJ2-6; TRBD1 is a possible D gene (5 bases). This CDR3 region has 13 residues. The germline V gene encodes CDR1 SQVTM and CDR2 ANQGSEA. V was shortened by 2 bases and J by 3 bases, with 5 bases between the two germline ends. This CDR3 is CSVEQGGANVLTF. CDR3 DNA: TGCAGCGTTGAACAGGGTGGGGCCAACGTCCTGACTTTC.

The V gene is TRBV25-1, the J gene TRBJ2-1; TRBD1 matches at 9 bases. Trimming at V came to 7 bases and at J to 6 bases, leaving 7 bases not matched to a gene. Germline lookup yields CDR1 MGHDK and CDR2 SYGVNS. The CDR3 is made up of 14 amino acids. The CDR3, as DNA: TGTGCCAGCATACAGGGGGCGGCTTGCAATGAGCAGTTCTTC. This translates into CASIQGAACNEQFF. The full variable domain, rest sourced from reference TRBV25-1 and TRBJ2-1, is EADIYQTPRYLVIGTGKKITLECSQTMGHDKMYWYQQDPGMELHLIHYSYGVNSTEKGDLSSESTVSRIRTEHFPLTLESARPSHTSQYLCASIQGAACNEQFFGPGTRLTVL.

The V and J genes are TRBV6-1 and TRBJ1-1; D remains ambiguous. Germline V gives CDR1 MNHNS, CDR2 SASEGT. The V end lost 3 bases, the J end lost 3 bases, and 14 bases lay between the germline ends. This CDR3 is 15 amino acids long. CDR3 in DNA: TGTGCCAGCAGTGAGGCGGCCCAGAGCTACACTGAAGCTTTCTTT. Translation gives CASSEAAQSYTEAFF.

This clonotype showed up many times. The chain uses TRBV12-3 or TRBV12-4 and TRBJ1-1, with D perhaps TRBD1 (6 bases). V was pared by 6 bases and J by 0 bases, with 11 bases between. The CDR3 extends over 14 amino acids. CDR3 bases: TGTGCCAGCAGCTTACAGGGAATGAACACTGAAGCTTTCTTT. Its protein is CASSLQGMNTEAFF.

The chain uses TRBV20-1 and TRBJ1-1; D might be TRBD1 (5 bases). Trimming cost V 0 bases and J 4 bases, with 12 bases left between them. This CDR3 is 14 amino acids long. Germline V gene data show CDR1 as DFQATT and CDR2 as SNEGSKA (reference sequence). In DNA form, the CDR3 reads TGCAGTGCTAGAGATTCAGGGTCCGGCACTGAAGCTTTCTTT. Protein: CSARDSGSGTEAFF.

The J gene is TRBJ2-3, the V gene TRBV29-1; 12 nucleotides line up with TRBD1. The V segment lost 3 bases and the J segment 0 bases; nucleotides outside the gene matches: 1. The length of the CDR3 is 15 residues. CDR1 and CDR2 (germline): SQVTM, ANQGSEA. The CDR3 nucleotides read TGCAGCGTTGAGGGACAGGGGGCAAGCACAGATACGCAGTATTTT. Protein sequence: CSVEGQGASTDTQYF.

CDR3 sequence (DNA): TGTGCCAGCAGTGAAGCAGCTTTCACCTACGAGCAGTACTTC. As protein: CASSEAAFTYEQYF. The chain combines TRBV2 with TRBJ2-7; D unclear. CDR1 is SNHLY, CDR2 FYNNEI, per germline. Deletions cut 0 bases from V and 2 bases from J, with 8 bases between. CDR3 length: 14 residues.

This rearrangement joins TRBV4-2 to TRBJ2-3, with 12 positions matching TRBD2. The CDR3 is made up of 16 amino acids. The V gene end was trimmed by 4 bases and the J gene end by 3 bases; junction bases not matched to a gene: 5. Germline lookup yields CDR1 LGHNA and CDR2 YNFKEQ. The DNA for the CDR3 is TGTGCCAGCAGCCCCTCTAGCGGGGGGGCGACAGATACGCAGTATTTT. Encoded protein: CASSPSSGGATDTQYF.

Points on this clonotype: A much larger clonotype is one base distant, so this may be a read error. The V and J genes are TRBV4-2 and TRBJ2-7; no definite D call. Germline CDR1 is LGHNA and CDR2 is YNFKEQ. The CDR3 loop spans 13 amino acids. The CDR3 coding sequence is TGTGCCAGCAGCCCGAGCCCCTCCTACGAGCGGTACTTC. Protein product: CASSPSPSYERYF.

The genes are TRBV9 and TRBJ2-2, with TRBD2 matching 11 bases. V gave up 3 bases and J gave up 8 bases; unmatched junction bases: 0. The CDR3 covers 13 residues. Germline V gene sequence: CDR1 SGDLS, CDR2 YYNGEE. The CDR3, as DNA: TGTGCCAGCAGCGCTAGCGGGAGGGGGGAGCTGTTTTTT. Translating it yields CASSASGRGELFF.

This clonotype was seen a handful of times. V usage is TRBV12-3 or TRBV12-4 and J usage is TRBJ2-1, with 8 nucleotides matching TRBD2. The V and J ends lost 4 bases and 0 bases, in that order; junction bases with no gene match: 8. The CDR3 sequence is 17 residues long. In DNA form, the CDR3 reads TGTGCCAGCAGTTCCCTGGGCGGGGGGATCTCCTACAATGAGCAGTTCTTC. Amino acid sequence: CASSSLGGGISYNEQFF.